A single count supports the clone carrying this TCR beta chain. CDR3 length: 17 residues. V shed 2 bases and J 1 base; nucleotides not matched to a gene: 6. Germline V gives CDR1 SEHNR, CDR2 FQNEAQ (reference sequence). This entry belongs to a study of early stage breast cancer tumors. For the study at large: Of around 16 invasive breast tumors, about twelve were hormone receptor-positive, HER2-negative.

The method was immunoSEQ multiplex PCR; TCRdb's version includes in-frame clones alone and lacks a portion of them. The sample holds some 30,000 clones; 60% to 80% are singletons and the top ten take roughly 9.1%. The sample comprised breast tumor tissue. The chain couples TRBV7-9 to TRBJ2-2; 8 bases line up with TRBD2. The source is a person aged 25 to 40 with breast cancer. The CDR3 DNA sequence: TGTGCCAGCAGCTTATTAGCGGGACCGTTGAACACCGGGGAGCTGTTTTTT. Translating it yields CASSLLAGPLNTGELFF.